A selection of T cell receptor beta chains follows, all from one sample in a study of low-dose radiotherapy and immunotherapy resistance in tumors. MiXCR, applied by TCRdb to the reads, yields one record per CDR3 protein. The sample lists around 60,000 distinct CDR3 sequences, around 23% occurring once. This specimen consisted of PBMCs, obtained after low-dose radiotherapy plus immunotherapy. The source is a male donor with prostate cancer. CDR3s include the opening cysteine and the closing phenylalanine or tryptophan.

length: 17
J: TRBJ2-1
V: TRBV5-1
CDR3: CASSLAAGTGIYDEQFF

length: 13
J: TRBJ2-3
V: TRBV12-3/TRBV12-4
CDR3: CASSNSGGNTQYF

length: 21
J: TRBJ2-1
V: TRBV4-1
CDR3: CASSQVFVPTSGGAGHNEQFF

length: 18
J: TRBJ2-1
V: TRBV5-1
CDR3: CASSGGRNRGRWYNEQFF

length: 16
J: TRBJ1-4
V: TRBV28
CDR3: CASSSRQGATNEKLFF

length: 13
J: TRBJ2-7
V: TRBV3-1
CDR3: CASSQAGQRSVYF

length: 14
J: TRBJ2-7
V: TRBV6-6
CDR3: CASSTGQGAYEQYF

length: 14
J: TRBJ2-1
V: TRBV9
CDR3: CASSPLAGGNEQFF

length: 16
J: TRBJ2-7
V: TRBV7-2
CDR3: CASRETSGGSTYEQYF

length: 15
J: TRBJ2-1
V: TRBV12-3/TRBV12-4
CDR3: CASSAVGTGLDEQFF

length: 15
J: TRBJ2-3
V: TRBV20-1
CDR3: CSASGTGGPADTQYF

length: 16
J: TRBJ2-7
V: TRBV7-2
CDR3: CASSLAFSRVVWEQYF

length: 16
J: TRBJ2-7
V: TRBV27
CDR3: CASSPGLAGAFYEQYF

length: 13
J: TRBJ2-5
V: TRBV2
CDR3: CASSEKRQETQYF

length: 12
J: TRBJ1-2
V: TRBV12-3/TRBV12-4
CDR3: CASSGTEYGYTF

length: 13
J: TRBJ2-7
V: TRBV29-1
CDR3: CSGTVGGGYEQYF

length: 15
J: TRBJ2-7
V: TRBV14
CDR3: CASSQDWGNSYEQYF

length: 11
J: TRBJ2-7
V: TRBV29-1
CDR3: CSVLRQYEQYF

length: 16
J: TRBJ2-1
V: TRBV20-1
CDR3: CSASGLAGGLYNEHFF

length: 16
J: TRBJ2-7
V: TRBV7-9
CDR3: CASSLTGPVVATEQYF

length: 15
J: TRBJ2-3
V: TRBV6-1
CDR3: CASSEAPGSTDTQYF

length: 15
J: TRBJ2-7
V: TRBV18
CDR3: CASSPRTGGFHEQYF

length: 12
J: TRBJ2-5
V: TRBV6-2/TRBV6-3
CDR3: CASSQGQETQYF

length: 16
J: TRBJ2-7
V: TRBV5-1
CDR3: CASSQRATSGSYEQYF

length: 13
J: TRBJ2-2
V: TRBV12-3/TRBV12-4
CDR3: CAISEGPSGELFF

length: 16
J: TRBJ2-1
V: TRBV5-1
CDR3: CASTQPPASGTGEQFF

length: 17
J: TRBJ2-2
V: TRBV6-2/TRBV6-3
CDR3: CASSAPPGTSGRGELFF

length: 22
J: TRBJ1-1
V: TRBV5-1
CDR3: CASTNQTSMYLCASSRELEALF